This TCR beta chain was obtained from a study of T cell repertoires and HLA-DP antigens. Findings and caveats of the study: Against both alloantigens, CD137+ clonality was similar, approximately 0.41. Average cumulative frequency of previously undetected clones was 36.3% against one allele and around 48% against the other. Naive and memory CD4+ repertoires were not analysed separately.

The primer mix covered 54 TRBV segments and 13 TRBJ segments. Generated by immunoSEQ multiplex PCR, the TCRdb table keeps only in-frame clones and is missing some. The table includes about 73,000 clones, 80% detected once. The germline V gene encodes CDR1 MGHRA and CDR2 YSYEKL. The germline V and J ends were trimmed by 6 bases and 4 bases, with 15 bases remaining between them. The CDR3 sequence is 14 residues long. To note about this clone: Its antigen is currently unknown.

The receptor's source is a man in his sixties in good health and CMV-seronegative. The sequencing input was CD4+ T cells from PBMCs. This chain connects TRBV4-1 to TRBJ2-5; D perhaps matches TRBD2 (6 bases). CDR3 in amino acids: CASRPGREAETQYF. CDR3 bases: TGCGCCAGCAGGCCCGGCAGGGAGGCAGAGACCCAGTACTTC.